The clone carrying this T cell receptor beta chain was observed at least ten times. Other nucleotide sequences from this sample produce the same CDR3. Assay used: immunoSEQ multiplex PCR; TCRdb lists only in-frame clones, some missing. This sample has 23,000 or so clones; 55% to 80% occur once, and the top ten carry around 9.5%. This record belongs to a study of early stage breast cancer tumors. The V gene lost 5 bases and the J gene lost 8 bases, with 15 bases spanning the gap. Germline V gene data show CDR1 as SGHNT and CDR2 as YENEEA. The CDR3 consists of 14 residues. This sequence was found in a person aged 55 to 75 with breast cancer. This chain connects TRBV11-3 to TRBJ1-4; D ambiguous. The sample comprised breast tumor tissue. The CDR3 region is CASSPRWGGEKLFF. In nucleotides, the CDR3 is TGTGCCAGCAGCCCCAGGTGGGGAGGCGAAAAACTGTTTTTT.